This TCR beta chain was observed in a study of beta chain features in type 1 diabetes. There are a few counts of this clone. The collection from each donor was one heparinised blood draw averaging about 116 mL. CDR1 and CDR2 (germline): KGHSH, LQKENI. V gave up 3 bases and J gave up 8 bases, with 13 bases separating them. The CDR3 sequence is 13 residues long. Sequencing targeted expressed TCRB transcripts, as all isolated RNA had been reverse transcribed. Repertoires were generated with immunoSEQ multiplex PCR, while TCRdb's copy carries only in-frame clones and drops some. The repertoire holds about 470,000 clones, with approximately 30% as singletons.

The sample consisted of naive CD4+ T cells from blood. This chain uses TRBV18 with TRBJ1-2; D remains ambiguous. The TCR was taken from a young man in good health. The CDR3: CASSPDQVRGYTF. DNA of the CDR3: TGTGCCAGCTCACCCGACCAGGTTCGAGGCTACACCTTC.